A selection of T cell receptor beta chains follows, all from one sample in a study of cytomegalovirus exposure and HLA in healthy donors. Clones were read by immunoSEQ multiplex PCR, and TCRdb kept only the in-frame ones, dropping some. Of 150,000 or so clones in the sample, approximately 80% were seen once. The sequencing input was PBMCs. The receptor set was obtained from a woman between 18 and 29 years old in good health and CMV-seropositive. CDR3s include the opening cysteine and the closing phenylalanine or tryptophan. The D gene is left open where the match is weak. Clone size is given for some rows only: seen once, a few or many times, or a class if the clone is expanded.

clone size	D gene	V gene	CDR3 length	J gene	CDR3 protein	CDR3 DNA
.	TRBD2	TRBV13	14	TRBJ2-7	CASSDWRGGHEQYF	TGTGCCAGCAGTGACTGGCGGGGGGGGCACGAGCAGTACTTC
.	TRBD1	TRBV2	11	TRBJ2-7	CANRDSYEQYF	TGTGCCAACCGGGACAGTTACGAGCAGTACTTC
.	TRBD1	TRBV6-1	15	TRBJ1-5	CASSDEDRGYQPQHF	TGTGCCAGCAGTGACGAAGACAGGGGATACCAGCCCCAGCATTTT
.	.	TRBV5-6	14	TRBJ1-5	CASSFGGSGQPQHF	TGTGCCAGCAGCTTTGGAGGGTCAGGGCAGCCCCAGCATTTT
.	TRBD1	TRBV30	13	TRBJ2-7	CAWAGTGVYEQYF	TGTGCCTGGGCAGGGACAGGGGTCTACGAGCAGTACTTC
.	TRBD1	TRBV10-1	13	TRBJ2-7	CASSEGTEYEQYF	TGCGCCAGCAGTGAGGGGACAGAGTACGAGCAGTACTTC
.	.	TRBV10-1	14	TRBJ2-3	CASSEMGATDTQYF	TGCGCCAGCAGTGAGATGGGGGCCACAGATACGCAGTATTTT
once	.	TRBV7-8	14	TRBJ2-5	CASSLLGVGETQYF	TGTGCCAGCAGCTTACTAGGGGTTGGGGAGACCCAGTACTTC
.	TRBD2	TRBV5-1	20	TRBJ2-2	CASSLQRGGKFTANTGELFF	TGCGCCAGCAGCTTACAGCGGGGGGGAAAATTTACTGCGAACACCGGGGAGCTGTTTTTT
.	.	TRBV2	15	TRBJ1-5	CASGPRSDSNQPQHF	TGTGCCAGCGGGCCGCGATCAGATAGCAATCAGCCCCAGCATTTT
.	TRBD1	TRBV6-1	15	TRBJ1-5	CASASTGQWDQPQHF	TGTGCCAGCGCTTCCACGGGACAGTGGGATCAGCCCCAGCATTTT